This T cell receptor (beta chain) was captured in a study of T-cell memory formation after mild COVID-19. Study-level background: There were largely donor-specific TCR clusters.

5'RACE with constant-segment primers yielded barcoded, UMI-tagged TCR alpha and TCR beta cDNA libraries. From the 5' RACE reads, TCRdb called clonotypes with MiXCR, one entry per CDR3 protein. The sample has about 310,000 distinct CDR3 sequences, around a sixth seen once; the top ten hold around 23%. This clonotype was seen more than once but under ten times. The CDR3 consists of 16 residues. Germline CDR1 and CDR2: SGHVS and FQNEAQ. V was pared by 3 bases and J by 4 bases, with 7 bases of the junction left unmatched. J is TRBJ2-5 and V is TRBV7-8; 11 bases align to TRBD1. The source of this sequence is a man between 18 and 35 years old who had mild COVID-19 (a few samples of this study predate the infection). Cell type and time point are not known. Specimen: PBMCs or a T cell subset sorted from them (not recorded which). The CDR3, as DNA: TGTGCCAGCAGCTTCCTTGGACAGGGGGCTGGAGAGACCCAGTACTTC. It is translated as CASSFLGQGAGETQYF.